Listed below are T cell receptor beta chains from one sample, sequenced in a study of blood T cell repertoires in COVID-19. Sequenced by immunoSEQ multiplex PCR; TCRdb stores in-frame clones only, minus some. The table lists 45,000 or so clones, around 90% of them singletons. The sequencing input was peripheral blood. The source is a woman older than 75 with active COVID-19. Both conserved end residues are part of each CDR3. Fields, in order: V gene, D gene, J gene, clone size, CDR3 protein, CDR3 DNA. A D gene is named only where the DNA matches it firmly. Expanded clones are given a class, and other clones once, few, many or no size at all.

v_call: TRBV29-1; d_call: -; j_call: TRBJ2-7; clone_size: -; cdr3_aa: CSVLSTGSSSYEQYF; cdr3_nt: TGCAGCGTTCTCTCGACCGGGTCTAGCTCCTACGAGCAGTACTTC
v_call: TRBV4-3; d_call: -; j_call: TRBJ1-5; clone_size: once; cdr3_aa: CASSYGVSNQPQHF; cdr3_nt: TGCGCCAGCAGCTACGGAGTGAGCAATCAGCCCCAGCATTTT
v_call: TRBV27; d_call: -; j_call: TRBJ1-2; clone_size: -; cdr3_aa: CASSLRLADGYTF; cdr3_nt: TGTGCCAGCAGTTTGCGACTTGCAGATGGCTACACCTTC
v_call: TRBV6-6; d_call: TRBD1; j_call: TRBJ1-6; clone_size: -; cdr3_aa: CASRIGGREGNSPLHF; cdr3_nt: TGTGCCAGCCGAATAGGGGGCCGAGAGGGTAATTCACCCCTCCACTTT
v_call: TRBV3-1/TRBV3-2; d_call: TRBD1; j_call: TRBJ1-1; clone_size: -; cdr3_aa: CAIDRQGRRTEAFF; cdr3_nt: TGTGCCATCGACCGACAGGGACGGCGCACTGAAGCTTTCTTT
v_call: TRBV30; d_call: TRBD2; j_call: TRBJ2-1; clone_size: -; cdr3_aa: CAWSPGTGLAGGWQFF; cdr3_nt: TGTGCCTGGAGTCCGGGAACGGGACTAGCGGGGGGTTGGCAGTTCTTC
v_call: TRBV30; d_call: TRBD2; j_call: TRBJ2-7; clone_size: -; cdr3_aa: CAWSPLAGVSSYEQYF; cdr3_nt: TGTGCCTGGAGTCCGCTAGCGGGGGTAAGCTCCTACGAGCAGTACTTC
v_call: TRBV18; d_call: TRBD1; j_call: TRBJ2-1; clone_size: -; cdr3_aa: CASSPPDRESEQFF; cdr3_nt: TGTGCCAGCTCGCCTCCGGACAGGGAGAGTGAGCAGTTCTTC
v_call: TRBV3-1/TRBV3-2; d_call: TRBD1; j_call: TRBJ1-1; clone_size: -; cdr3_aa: CASSRWTGETEAFF; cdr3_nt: TGTGCCAGCAGCCGATGGACAGGGGAAACTGAAGCTTTCTTT
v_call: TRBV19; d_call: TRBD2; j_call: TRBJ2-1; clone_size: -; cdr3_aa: CASREGLAGVNEQFF; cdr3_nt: TGTGCCAGTAGGGAGGGACTAGCGGGTGTAAATGAGCAGTTCTTC
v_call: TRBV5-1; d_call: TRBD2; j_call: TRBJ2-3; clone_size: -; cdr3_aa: CASSLRLAGSTDTQYF; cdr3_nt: TGCGCCAGCAGCTTGAGGCTAGCGGGGAGCACAGATACGCAGTATTTT
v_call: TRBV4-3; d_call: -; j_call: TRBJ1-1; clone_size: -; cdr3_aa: CASSQGVGWNTEAFF; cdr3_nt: TGCGCCAGCAGCCAAGGTGTCGGGTGGAACACTGAAGCTTTCTTT
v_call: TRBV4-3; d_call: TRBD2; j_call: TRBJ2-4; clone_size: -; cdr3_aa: CASSQGLTSGDGVKNIQYF; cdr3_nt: TGCGCCAGCAGCCAAGGGCTGACTAGCGGGGACGGGGTCAAAAACATTCAGTACTTC
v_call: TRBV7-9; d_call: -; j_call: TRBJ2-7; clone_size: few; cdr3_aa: CASSFSAYEQYF; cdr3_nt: TGTGCCAGCAGCTTTTCTGCCTACGAGCAGTACTTC
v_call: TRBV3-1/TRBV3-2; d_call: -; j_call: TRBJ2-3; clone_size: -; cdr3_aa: CASSQRVSTDTQYF; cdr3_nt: TGTGCCAGCAGCCAACGGGTTAGCACAGATACGCAGTATTTT
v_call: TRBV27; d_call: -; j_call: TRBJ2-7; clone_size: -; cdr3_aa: CASSSQGRPSYEQYF; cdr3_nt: TGTGCCAGCAGTTCCCAGGGGCGCCCATCCTACGAGCAGTACTTC
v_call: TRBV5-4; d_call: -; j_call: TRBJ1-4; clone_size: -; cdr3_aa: CASSERGDSTNEKLFF; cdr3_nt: TGTGCCAGCAGCGAGAGAGGTGACTCAACTAATGAAAAACTGTTTTTT
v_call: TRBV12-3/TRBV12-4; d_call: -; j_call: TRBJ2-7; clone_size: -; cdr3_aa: CASKDNWTYEQYF; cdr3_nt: TGTGCCAGCAAGGACAATTGGACCTACGAGCAGTACTTC
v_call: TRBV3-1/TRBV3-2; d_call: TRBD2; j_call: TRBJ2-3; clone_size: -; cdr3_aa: CASRPGGGVADTQYF; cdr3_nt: TGTGCCAGCAGACCCGGCGGGGGGGTCGCAGATACGCAGTATTTT
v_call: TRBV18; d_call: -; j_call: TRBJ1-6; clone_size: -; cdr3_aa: CASSQIPDRDSPLHF; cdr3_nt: TGTGCCAGCTCACAGATCCCCGACCGGGATTCACCCCTCCACTTT
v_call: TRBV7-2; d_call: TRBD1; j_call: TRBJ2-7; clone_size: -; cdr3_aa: CASSRGLSWEQYF; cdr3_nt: TGTGCCAGCAGCAGGGGGCTATCTTGGGAGCAGTACTTC
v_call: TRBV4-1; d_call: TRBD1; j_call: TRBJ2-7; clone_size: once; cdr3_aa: CASSQGTGPPKEQYF; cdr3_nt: TGCGCCAGCAGCCAAGGGACAGGACCGCCTAAGGAGCAGTACTTC
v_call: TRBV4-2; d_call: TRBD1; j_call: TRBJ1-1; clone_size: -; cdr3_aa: CASIPPGQPNTEAFF; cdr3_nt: TGTGCCAGCATTCCCCCGGGACAGCCGAACACTGAAGCTTTCTTT
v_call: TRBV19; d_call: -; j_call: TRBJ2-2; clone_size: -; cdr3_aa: CARYPLAGELFF; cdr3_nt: TGTGCCAGGTACCCACTTGCAGGGGAGCTGTTTTTT
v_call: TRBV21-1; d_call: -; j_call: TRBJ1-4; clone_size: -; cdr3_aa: CASSKGGRVLGKLFF; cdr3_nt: TGTGCCAGCAGCAAAGGGGGCAGGGTGCTTGGAAAACTGTTTTTT
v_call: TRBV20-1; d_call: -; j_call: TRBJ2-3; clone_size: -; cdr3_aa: CSASTLDTDTQYF; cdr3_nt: TGCAGTGCTAGTACACTAGACACAGATACGCAGTATTTT
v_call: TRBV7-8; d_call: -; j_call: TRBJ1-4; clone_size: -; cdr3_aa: CASSFRGRGEKLFF; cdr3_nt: TGTGCCAGCAGCTTCAGGGGAAGGGGTGAAAAACTGTTTTTT
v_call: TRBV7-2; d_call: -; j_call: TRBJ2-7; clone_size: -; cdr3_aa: CASSLVPSGGEQYF; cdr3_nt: TGTGCCAGCAGCTTAGTGCCCTCCGGGGGCGAGCAGTACTTC
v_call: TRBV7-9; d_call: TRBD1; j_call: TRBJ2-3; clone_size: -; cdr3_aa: CASSRTGQGASDTQYF; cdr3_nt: TGTGCCAGCAGCCGAACGGGACAGGGGGCGTCAGATACGCAGTATTTT
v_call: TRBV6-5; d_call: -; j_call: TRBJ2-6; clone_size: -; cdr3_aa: CASSGTGANVLTF; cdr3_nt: TGTGCCAGCTCGGGGACTGGGGCCAACGTCCTGACTTTC
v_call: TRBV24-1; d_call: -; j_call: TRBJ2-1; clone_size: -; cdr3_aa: CATSEGLPEQFF; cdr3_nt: TGTGCCACCAGTGAGGGGCTCCCTGAGCAGTTCTTC
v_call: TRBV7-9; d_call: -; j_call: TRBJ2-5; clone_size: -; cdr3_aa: CASSPYRPPQETQYF; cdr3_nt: TGTGCCAGCAGCCCTTACAGACCGCCCCAAGAGACCCAGTACTTC
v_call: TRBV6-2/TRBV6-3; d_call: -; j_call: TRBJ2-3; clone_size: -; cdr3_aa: CASSYSLAADSTDTQYF; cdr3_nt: TGTGCCAGCAGTTACTCGCTAGCCGCCGACAGCACAGATACGCAGTATTTT
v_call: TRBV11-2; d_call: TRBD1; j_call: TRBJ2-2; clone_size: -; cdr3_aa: CASSLGNWDRNTGELFF; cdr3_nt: TGTGCCAGCAGCTTAGGAAATTGGGACAGGAACACCGGGGAGCTGTTTTTT
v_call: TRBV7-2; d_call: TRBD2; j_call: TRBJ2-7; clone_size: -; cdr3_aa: CASSIGTSGYYEQYF; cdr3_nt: TGTGCCAGCAGCATCGGGACTAGCGGATACTACGAGCAGTACTTC
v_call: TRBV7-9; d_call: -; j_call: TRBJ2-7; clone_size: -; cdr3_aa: CASSLGDTRYEQYF; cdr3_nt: TGTGCCAGCAGCTTAGGGGACACGAGATACGAGCAGTACTTC
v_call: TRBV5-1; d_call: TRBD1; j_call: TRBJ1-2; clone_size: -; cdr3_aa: CASSLVRDRGEYGYTF; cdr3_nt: TGCGCCAGCAGCCTGGTCAGGGACAGGGGAGAATATGGCTACACCTTC
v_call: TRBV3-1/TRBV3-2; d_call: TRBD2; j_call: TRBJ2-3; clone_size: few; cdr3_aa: CASSLGLGGTDTQYF; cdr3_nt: TGTGCCAGCAGCTTGGGACTAGGAGGCACAGATACGCAGTATTTT
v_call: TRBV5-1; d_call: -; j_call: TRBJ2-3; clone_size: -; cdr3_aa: CASSLTYPGLSTDTQYF; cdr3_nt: TGCGCCAGCAGCTTAACTTATCCGGGATTAAGCACAGATACGCAGTATTTT
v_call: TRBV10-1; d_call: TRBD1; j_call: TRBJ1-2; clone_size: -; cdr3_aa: CATPGQGVWYGYTF; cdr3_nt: TGCGCCACCCCAGGACAGGGGGTTTGGTATGGCTACACCTTC
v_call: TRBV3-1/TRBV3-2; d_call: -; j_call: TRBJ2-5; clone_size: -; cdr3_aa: CASSQRSSGQYF; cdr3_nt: TGTGCCAGCAGCCAACGTTCGTCAGGCCAGTACTTC
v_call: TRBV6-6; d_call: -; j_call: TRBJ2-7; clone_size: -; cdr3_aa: CASSYSRHGSYEQYF; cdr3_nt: TGTGCCAGCAGTTACTCGAGGCACGGATCCTACGAGCAGTACTTC
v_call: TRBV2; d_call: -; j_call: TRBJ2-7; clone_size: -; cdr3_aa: CASSEGRGRTYEQYF; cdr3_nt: TGTGCCAGCAGTGAAGGGCGGGGGCGTACCTACGAGCAGTACTTC